This T cell receptor beta chain was identified in a study of control samples from healthy donors and cancer patients. Only in-frame clones appear in the TCRdb table, and some are missing; sequencing was by immunoSEQ multiplex PCR. The sample lists 90,000 to 110,000 clones; over 75% were seen once. This clone was seen once. Per the germline V gene, CDR1 is KGHSH and CDR2 is LQKENI. The CDR3 has 14 residues. The trim removed 2 bases at V and 0 bases at J, leaving 1 base unmatched. This clonotype was obtained from a human donor in good health. The donor label of this sample is uncertain. The specimen was blood. V and J are TRBV18 and TRBJ2-7; TRBD1 matches at 7 bases. The CDR3 is CASSPGTVSYEQYF. DNA for the CDR3: TGTGCCAGCTCACCAGGGACAGTCTCCTACGAGCAGTACTTC.